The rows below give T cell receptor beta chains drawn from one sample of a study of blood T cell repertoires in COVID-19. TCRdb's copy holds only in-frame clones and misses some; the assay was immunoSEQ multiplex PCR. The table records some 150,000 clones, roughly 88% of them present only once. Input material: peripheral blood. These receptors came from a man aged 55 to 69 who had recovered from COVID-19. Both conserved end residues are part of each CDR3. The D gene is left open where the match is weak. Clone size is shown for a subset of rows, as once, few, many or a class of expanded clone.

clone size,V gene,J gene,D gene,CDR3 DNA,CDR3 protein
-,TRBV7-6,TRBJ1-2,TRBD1,TGTGCCAGCAGCTCGTTGGGACAGGCGAACCTTAACTATGGCTACACCTTC,CASSSLGQANLNYGYTF
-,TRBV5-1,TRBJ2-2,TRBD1,TGCGCCAGCAGTCGGACAGGGCACACCGGGGAGCTGTTTTTT,CASSRTGHTGELFF
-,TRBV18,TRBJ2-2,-,TGTGCCAGCTCACCACTGAGGGACACCGGGGAGCTGTTTTTT,CASSPLRDTGELFF
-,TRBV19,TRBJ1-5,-,TGTGCCAGTAGTTACTTTTTTGCGAGCAATCAGCCCCAGCATTTT,CASSYFFASNQPQHF
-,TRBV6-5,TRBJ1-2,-,TGTGCCAGCGAGAGAACGGGATCCCTTTATGGCTACACCTTC,CASERTGSLYGYTF
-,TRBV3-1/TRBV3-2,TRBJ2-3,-,TGTGCCAGCAGCCAAGGCGGAAATACGCAGTATTTT,CASSQGGNTQYF
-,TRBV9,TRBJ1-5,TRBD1,TGTGCCAGCAGCGGGGGGACAGGAGAAGGGCGGCCCCAGCATTTT,CASSGGTGEGRPQHF
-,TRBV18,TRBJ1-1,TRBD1,TGTGCCAGCTCAGGGTACGGGACAGTGAACACTGAAGCTTTCTTT,CASSGYGTVNTEAFF
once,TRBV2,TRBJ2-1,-,TGTGCCAGCAGTGACGCCGGGATCCGATACAATGAGCAGTTCTTC,CASSDAGIRYNEQFF
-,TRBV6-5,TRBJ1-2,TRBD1,TGTGCCAGCAGTTCCGCGACAGGGGTTCTGTATGGCTACACCTTC,CASSSATGVLYGYTF
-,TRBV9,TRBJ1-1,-,TGTGCCAGCGGGCGGACTCCGGCGGGCACTGAAGCTTTCTTT,CASGRTPAGTEAFF
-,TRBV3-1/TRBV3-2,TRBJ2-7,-,TGTGCCAGCAGCCAAGGAGAAGGGCCAGGGGCACACGAGCAGTACTTC,CASSQGEGPGAHEQYF
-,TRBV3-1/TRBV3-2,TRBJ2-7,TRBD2,TGTGCCAGCAGCCATGGACTAGCGGGGGGACCCTACGAGCAGTACTTC,CASSHGLAGGPYEQYF
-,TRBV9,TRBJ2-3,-,TGTGCCAGCAGCGCCGGCCTAGTCGCACTAGATACGCAGTATTTT,CASSAGLVALDTQYF
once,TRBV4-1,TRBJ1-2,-,TGCGCCAGCAGCCAAGTGGGGAGTTTCCTCTATGGCTACACCTTC,CASSQVGSFLYGYTF
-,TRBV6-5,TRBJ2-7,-,TGTGCCAGCAGACAGGGCCCCTACGAGCAGTACTTC,CASRQGPYEQYF
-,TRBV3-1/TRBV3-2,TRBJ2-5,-,TGTGCCAGCAGCCAAGAAAGGAGGGTCTTGGACTTC,CASSQERRVLDF
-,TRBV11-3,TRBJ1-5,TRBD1,TGTGCCAGCAGCTCCACCGGACAGGGGCGGACGGCCAATCAGCCCCAGCATTTT,CASSSTGQGRTANQPQHF
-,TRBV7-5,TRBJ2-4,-,TGTGCCAGAAGCTTAGAACAGAAAAACATTCAGTACTTC,CARSLEQKNIQYF
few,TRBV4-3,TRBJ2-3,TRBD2,TGCGCCAGCAGCCAAAGTTTGGGGGGGGCAGATACGCAGTATTTT,CASSQSLGGADTQYF
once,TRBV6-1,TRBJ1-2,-,TGTGCCAGCAGTGAAGGGAGGTTCGTCTATGGCTACACCTTC,CASSEGRFVYGYTF
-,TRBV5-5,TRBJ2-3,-,TGTGCCAGCAGCTTGGCTAGTTTGAAAGATACGCAGTATTTT,CASSLASLKDTQYF
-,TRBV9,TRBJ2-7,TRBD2,TGTGCCAGCAGCGTAGAGGCTAGCGGGGGGGCTTTTTCCTACGAGCAGTACTTC,CASSVEASGGAFSYEQYF
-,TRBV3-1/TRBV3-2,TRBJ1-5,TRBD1,TGTGCCAGCAGCCAAGTCGCAGCGGACAGGTCAAATAGCAATCAGCCCCAGCATTTT,CASSQVAADRSNSNQPQHF
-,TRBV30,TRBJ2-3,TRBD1,TGTGCCTGGAGACTCCCGGGACAGGGAAACACAGATACGCAGTATTTT,CAWRLPGQGNTDTQYF
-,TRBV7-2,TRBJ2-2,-,TGTGCCAGCACCCCCGGCGGAGCGAACACCGGGGAGCTGTTTTTT,CASTPGGANTGELFF
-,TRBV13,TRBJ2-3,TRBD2,TGTGCCAGCAGCTTAGGGGGGATCGGGACTAGCGGACTCACAGATACGCAGTATTTT,CASSLGGIGTSGLTDTQYF
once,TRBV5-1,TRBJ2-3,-,TGCGCCAGCAGCTTGGGCCTAGCGACAGATACGCAGTATTTT,CASSLGLATDTQYF
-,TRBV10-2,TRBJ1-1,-,TGCGCCAGCAGTGAGGCCGGGTGGGGCCTCATGAACACTGAAGCTTTCTTT,CASSEAGWGLMNTEAFF
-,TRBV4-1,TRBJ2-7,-,TGCGCCAGCAGCCAAGGGGCCCTGGGCAGGATGGCCTACGAGCAGTACTTC,CASSQGALGRMAYEQYF
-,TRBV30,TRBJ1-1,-,TGTGCCTGGAGTGAGTTCCAAGGAGGTACTGAAGCTTTCTTT,CAWSEFQGGTEAFF
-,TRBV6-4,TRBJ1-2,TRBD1,TGTGCCAGCAGTGCTACTACAGGGGGCATAACTGGCTACACCTTC,CASSATTGGITGYTF
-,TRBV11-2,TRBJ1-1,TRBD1,TGTGCCAGCAGCCTGGGGACAGTTTTGAACACTGAAGCTTTCTTT,CASSLGTVLNTEAFF
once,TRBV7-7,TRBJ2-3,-,TGTGCTAGCAGCCTAGGGGGGGATAGGACAGATACGCAGTATTTT,CASSLGGDRTDTQYF
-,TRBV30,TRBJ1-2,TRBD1,TGTGCCTCCCGGAGGGGGCCGGATGGCTACACCTTC,CASRRGPDGYTF
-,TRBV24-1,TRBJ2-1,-,TGTGCCACCAGTGTCGGGTTAGATAAGCAGTTCTTC,CATSVGLDKQFF
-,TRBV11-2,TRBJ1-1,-,TGTGCCAGCGACCTAGGGGGAGCGGAAGCTTTCTTT,CASDLGGAEAFF
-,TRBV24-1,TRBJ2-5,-,TGTGCCACCAGTGATTTGGGGGCAGGCCAAGAGACCCAGTACTTC,CATSDLGAGQETQYF
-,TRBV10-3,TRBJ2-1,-,TGTGCCATCAGGACAGGATCCTATAAAGAGCAGTTCTTC,CAIRTGSYKEQFF
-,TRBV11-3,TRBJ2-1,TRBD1,TGTGCCAGCAGCTTGGGAACCGGGACAGGGATTTACAATGAGCAGTTCTTC,CASSLGTGTGIYNEQFF
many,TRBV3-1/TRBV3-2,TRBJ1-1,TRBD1,TGTGCCAGCAGCCAAGTTGGCGGCAGGGGGGACACTGAAGCTTTCTTT,CASSQVGGRGDTEAFF
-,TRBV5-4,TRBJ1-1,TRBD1,TGTGCCAGCAGCCAACCCGGGACAGGCCCTTACACTGAAGCTTTCTTT,CASSQPGTGPYTEAFF
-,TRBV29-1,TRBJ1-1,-,TGCAGCGTTGTAGGGGTCCTCATGAACACTGAAGCTTTCTTT,CSVVGVLMNTEAFF
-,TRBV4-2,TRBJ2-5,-,TGTGCCAGCAGACCTGGGGAAGGGGCTCAAGAGACCCAGTACTTC,CASRPGEGAQETQYF
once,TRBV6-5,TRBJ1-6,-,TGTGCCAGCAGTTACGGGCAGGGAAATGGATCACCCCTCCACTTT,CASSYGQGNGSPLHF
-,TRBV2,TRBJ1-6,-,TGTGCCAGCAGTGTCAAGGGGCCGGATTCACCCCTCCACTTT,CASSVKGPDSPLHF
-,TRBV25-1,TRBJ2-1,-,TGTGCCAGCACCGCTGACTACCACAATGAGCAGTTCTTC,CASTADYHNEQFF
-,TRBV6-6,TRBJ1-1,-,TGTGCCAGCAGTTACTCAAGGGGGTCTGGCACTGAAGCTTTCTTT,CASSYSRGSGTEAFF
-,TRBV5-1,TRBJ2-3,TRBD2,TGCGCCAGCAGCCCTCTCAACCTTCAGCGGGGGGCAACAGATACGCAGTATTTT,CASSPLNLQRGATDTQYF
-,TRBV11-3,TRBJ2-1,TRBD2,TGTGCCAGCAGCTTATCGCGGGGGGGCCACGGTGAGCAGTTCTTC,CASSLSRGGHGEQFF
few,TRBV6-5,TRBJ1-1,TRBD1,TGTGCCAGCAGTTACGCTGGACAGGGTCGAGAAGCTTTCTTT,CASSYAGQGREAFF
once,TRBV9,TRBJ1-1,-,TGTGCCAGCAGCGTAGAGCGCTCCGGCACTGAAGCTTTCTTT,CASSVERSGTEAFF
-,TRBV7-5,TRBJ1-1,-,TGTGCCAGCCGTAGCACTGAAGCTTTCTTT,CASRSTEAFF
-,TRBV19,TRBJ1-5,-,TGTGCCAGTAGTGAAACGGTCTCGGCCCAGCATTTT,CASSETVSAQHF
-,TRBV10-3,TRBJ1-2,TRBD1,TGTGCCATCAGTAGGGGACAGGGGGCTGCTAACTATGGCTACACCTTC,CAISRGQGAANYGYTF